These 5 T cell receptor beta chains came from one sample sequenced in a study of CD4 T cells in relation to SARS-CoV-2 and coronaviruses. Before the COVID-19 pandemic, during about 2010-2018, CD4+ T cells were taken from unexposed donors. The repertoire was sequenced with immunoSEQ multiplex PCR; TCRdb's copy has only in-frame clones and lacks some. The sample has around 56,000 clones, 86% seen once. Sequencing used memory CD4+ T cells from PBMCs. The origin of the receptors is a human donor in good health.

The chain couples TRBV19 to TRBJ1-2; 8 bases agree with TRBD1. The CDR3 covers 14 residues. V trimming: 3 bases; J trimming: 3 bases; junction bases outside the gene matches: 3. Germline values: CDR1 LNHDA, CDR2 SQIVND (reference sequence). The CDR3 spells CASSIPGGYYGYTF. The CDR3 DNA sequence: TGTGCCAGTAGTATCCCAGGGGGCTACTATGGCTACACCTTC.

There are a few counts of this clone. The gene calls are TRBV6-5 and TRBJ2-7, with TRBD2 identical over 11 bases. V was pared by 10 bases and J by 1 base, with 6 bases of the junction left unmatched. Germline assignment: CDR1 MNHEY and CDR2 SVGAGI. CDR3 size: 14 residues. CDR3 nucleotides: TGTGCCACCGGGACTAGCGGTAAATCCTACGAGCAGTACTTC. This encodes CATGTSGKSYEQYF.

This clone was observed a single time. The chain carries TRBV28 and TRBJ1-5, with D possibly TRBD1 on 5 matching bases. V lost 1 base, J lost 6 bases, and 22 bases lay in between. The CDR3 runs to 18 residues. CDR1 is MDHEN, CDR2 SYDVKM, per germline. The CDR3 nucleotides read TGTGCCAGCAGTTTATTTTCCCAGGGTATCCCCATCAGTCAGCCCCAGCATTTT. Amino acids: CASSLFSQGIPISQPQHF.

The rearrangement links TRBV25-1 to TRBJ2-1, with 13 bases aligning to TRBD2. After removal of 4 bases from V and 6 bases from J, the junction contained 6 bases not matched to a gene. This CDR3 is built from 16 residues. Germline V gives CDR1 MGHDK, CDR2 SYGVNS. The CDR3 loop is CASSGGTSGNLNEQFF. The CDR3 region has the DNA TGTGCCAGCAGTGGCGGGACTAGCGGGAACCTCAATGAGCAGTTCTTC.

This clone came up once. This chain links TRBV7-3 with TRBJ1-3; D is undetermined. Germline lookup yields CDR1 SGHTA and CDR2 FQGTGA. This CDR3 is built from 15 residues. V lost 8 bases, J lost 1 base, and 15 bases lay in between. CDR3 DNA sequence: TGTGCCAGCCAGGAATCGGCTATATCTGGAAACACCATATATTTT. Protein: CASQESAISGNTIYF.